This T cell receptor beta chain originates from a study of T-cell reconstitution after alpha-beta-depleted transplantation in children. Germline V gives CDR1 SGHDT, CDR2 YYEEEE. With 5 bases clipped from V and 8 bases from J, the junction kept 10 bases outside the gene matches. This CDR3 has 14 residues. The TCRbeta library was prepared with unique molecular identifiers. TCRdb analysed the PCR reads with MiXCR anew, one entry per CDR3 protein. Here the sample spans 600,000 to 700,000 distinct CDR3 sequences, over 15% being singletons. The TCR was taken from a human donor who donated a stem cell graft to a child with acute myeloid leukemia. The starting material was PBMCs from the stem cell graft donor, obtained from the stem cell graft. The V gene is TRBV5-6, the J gene TRBJ2-4; 7 positions agree with TRBD1. DNA for the CDR3: TGTGCCAGCAGTTCTGACAGGGCCGATGACATTCAGTACTTC. This gives the protein CASSSDRADDIQYF.